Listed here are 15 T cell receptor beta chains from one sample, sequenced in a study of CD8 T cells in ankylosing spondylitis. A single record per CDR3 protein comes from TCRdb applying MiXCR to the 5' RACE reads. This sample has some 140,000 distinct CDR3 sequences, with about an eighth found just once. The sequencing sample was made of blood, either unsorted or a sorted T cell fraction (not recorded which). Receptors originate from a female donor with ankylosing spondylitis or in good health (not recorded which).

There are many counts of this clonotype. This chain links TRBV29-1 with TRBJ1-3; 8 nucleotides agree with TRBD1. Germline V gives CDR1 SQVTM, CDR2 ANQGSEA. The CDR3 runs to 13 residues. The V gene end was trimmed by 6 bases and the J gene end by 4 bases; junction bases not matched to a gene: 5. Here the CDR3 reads CSVRQGQGNTIYF. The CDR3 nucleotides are TGCAGCGTCAGACAGGGGCAGGGAAACACCATATATTTT.

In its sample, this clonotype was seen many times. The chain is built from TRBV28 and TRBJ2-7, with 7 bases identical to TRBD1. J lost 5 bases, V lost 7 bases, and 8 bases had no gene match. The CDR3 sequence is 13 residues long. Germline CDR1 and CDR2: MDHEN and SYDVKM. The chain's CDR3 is CASTLADRNEQYF. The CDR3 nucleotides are TGTGCCAGCACCCTGGCGGACAGGAACGAGCAGTACTTC.

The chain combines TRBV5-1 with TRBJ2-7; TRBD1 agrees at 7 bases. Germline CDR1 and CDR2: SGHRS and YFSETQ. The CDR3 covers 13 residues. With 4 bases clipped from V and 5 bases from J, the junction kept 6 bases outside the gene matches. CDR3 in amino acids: CASSEDRVDEQYF. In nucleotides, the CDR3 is TGCGCCAGCAGCGAAGACAGGGTCGACGAGCAGTACTTC.

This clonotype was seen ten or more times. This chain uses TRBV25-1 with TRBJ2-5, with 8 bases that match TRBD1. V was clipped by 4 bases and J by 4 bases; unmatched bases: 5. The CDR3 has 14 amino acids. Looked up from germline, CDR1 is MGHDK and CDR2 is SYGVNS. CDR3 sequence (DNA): TGTGCCAGCAGTGCTCTCGGACAGGGAGAGACCCAGTACTTC. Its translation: CASSALGQGETQYF.

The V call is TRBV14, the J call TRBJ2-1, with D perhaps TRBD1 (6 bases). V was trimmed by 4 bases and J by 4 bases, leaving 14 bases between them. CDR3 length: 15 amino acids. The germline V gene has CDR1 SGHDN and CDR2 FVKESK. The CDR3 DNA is TGTGCCAGCAGCCGGGACACTGCGGAATACAATGAGCAGTTCTTC. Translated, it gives CASSRDTAEYNEQFF.

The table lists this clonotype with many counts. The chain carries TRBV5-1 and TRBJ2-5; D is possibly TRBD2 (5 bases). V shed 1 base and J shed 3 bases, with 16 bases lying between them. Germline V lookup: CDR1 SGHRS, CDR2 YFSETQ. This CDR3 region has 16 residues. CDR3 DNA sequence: TGCGCCAGCAGCTTGAGAGGGAATGGCCAGGAAGAGACCCAGTACTTC. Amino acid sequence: CASSLRGNGQEETQYF.

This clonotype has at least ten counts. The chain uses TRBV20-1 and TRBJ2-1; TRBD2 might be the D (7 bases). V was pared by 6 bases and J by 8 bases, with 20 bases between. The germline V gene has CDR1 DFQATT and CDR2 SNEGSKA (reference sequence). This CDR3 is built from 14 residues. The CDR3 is CSALWGGASDEQFF. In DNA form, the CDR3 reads TGCAGTGCCCTATGGGGGGGGGCATCGGATGAGCAGTTCTTC.

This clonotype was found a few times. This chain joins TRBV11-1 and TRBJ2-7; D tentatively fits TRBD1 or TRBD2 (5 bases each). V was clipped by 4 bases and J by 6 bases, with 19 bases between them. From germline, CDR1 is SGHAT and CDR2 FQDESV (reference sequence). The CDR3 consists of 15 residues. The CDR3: CASSSSGTSVGEQYF. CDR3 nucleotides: TGTGCCAGCAGCTCATCCGGGACGTCGGTGGGCGAGCAGTACTTC.

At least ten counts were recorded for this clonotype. For the CDR3, the DNA is TGTGCCATCAGCCCCGGGATGACAGGAAAAGGGATCGAGCAGTACTTC. Protein: CAISPGMTGKGIEQYF. The chain recombines TRBV10-3 with TRBJ2-7, with D possibly being TRBD1 (6 bases). Germline values: CDR1 ENHRY, CDR2 SYGVKD. The CDR3 sequence is 16 residues long. Trimming cost V 6 bases and J 6 bases, with 24 bases left between them.

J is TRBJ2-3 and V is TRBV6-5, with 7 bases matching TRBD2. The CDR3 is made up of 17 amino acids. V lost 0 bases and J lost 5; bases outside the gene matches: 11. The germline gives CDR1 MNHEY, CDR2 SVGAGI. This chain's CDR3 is CASSYSMGGLGVDTQYF. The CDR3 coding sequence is TGTGCCAGCAGTTACTCGATGGGAGGACTAGGTGTAGATACGCAGTATTTT.

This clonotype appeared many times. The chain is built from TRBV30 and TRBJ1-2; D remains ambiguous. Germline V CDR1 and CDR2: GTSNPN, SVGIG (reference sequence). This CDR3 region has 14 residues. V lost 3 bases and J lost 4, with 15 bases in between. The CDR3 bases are TGTGCCTGGAGCAAAAGTCCGGCCCTCTATGGCTACACCTTC. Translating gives CAWSKSPALYGYTF.

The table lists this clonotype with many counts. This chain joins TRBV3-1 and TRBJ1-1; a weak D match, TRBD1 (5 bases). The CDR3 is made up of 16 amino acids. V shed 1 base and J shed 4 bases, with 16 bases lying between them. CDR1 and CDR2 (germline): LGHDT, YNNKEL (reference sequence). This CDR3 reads CASSQAPQGSGTEAFF. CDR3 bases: TGTGCCAGCAGCCAAGCTCCCCAGGGCTCAGGCACTGAAGCTTTCTTT.

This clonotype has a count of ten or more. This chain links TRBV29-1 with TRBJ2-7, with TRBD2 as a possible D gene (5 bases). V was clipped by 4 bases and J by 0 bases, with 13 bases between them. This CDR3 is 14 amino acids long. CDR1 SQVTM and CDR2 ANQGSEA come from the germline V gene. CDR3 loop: CSVVEPGSSYEQYF. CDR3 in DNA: TGCAGCGTTGTGGAGCCTGGGAGCTCCTACGAGCAGTACTTC.

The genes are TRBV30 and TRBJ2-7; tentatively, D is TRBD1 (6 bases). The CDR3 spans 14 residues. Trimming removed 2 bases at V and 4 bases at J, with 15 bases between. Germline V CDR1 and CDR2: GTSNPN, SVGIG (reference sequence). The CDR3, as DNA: TGTGCCTGGAGTACCACAGGGAGTGGTTACGAGCAGTACTTC. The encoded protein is CAWSTTGSGYEQYF.

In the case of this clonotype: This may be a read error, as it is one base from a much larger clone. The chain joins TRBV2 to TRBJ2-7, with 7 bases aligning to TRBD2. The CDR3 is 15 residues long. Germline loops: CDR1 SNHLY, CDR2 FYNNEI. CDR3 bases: TGTGTCACCGAGCCTTCTCTAGCGGCCCTTGGAGAGCAGTACTTC. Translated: CVTEPSLAALGEQYF.